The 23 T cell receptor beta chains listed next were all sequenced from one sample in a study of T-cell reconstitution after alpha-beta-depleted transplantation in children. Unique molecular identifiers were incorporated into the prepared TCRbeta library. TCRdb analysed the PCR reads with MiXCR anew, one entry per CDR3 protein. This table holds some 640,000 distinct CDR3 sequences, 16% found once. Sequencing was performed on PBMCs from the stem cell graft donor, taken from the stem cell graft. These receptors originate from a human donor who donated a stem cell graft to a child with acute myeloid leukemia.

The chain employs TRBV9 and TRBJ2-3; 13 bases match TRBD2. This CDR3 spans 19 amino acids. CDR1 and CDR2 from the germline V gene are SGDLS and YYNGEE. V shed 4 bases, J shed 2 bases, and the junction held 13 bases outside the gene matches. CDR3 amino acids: CASSSRLAGGQGPTDTQYF. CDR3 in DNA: TGTGCCAGCAGCTCACGACTAGCGGGGGGCCAGGGCCCCACAGATACGCAGTATTTT.

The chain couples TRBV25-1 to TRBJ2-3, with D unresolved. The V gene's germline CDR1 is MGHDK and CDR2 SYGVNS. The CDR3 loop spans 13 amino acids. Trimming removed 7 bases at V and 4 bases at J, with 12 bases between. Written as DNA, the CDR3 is TGTGCCAGCACATCCGTGCGAGCAGATACGCAGTATTTT. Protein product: CASTSVRADTQYF. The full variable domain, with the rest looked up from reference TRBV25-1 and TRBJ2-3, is EADIYQTPRYLVIGTGKKITLECSQTMGHDKMYWYQQDPGMELHLIHYSYGVNSTEKGDLSSESTVSRIRTEHFPLTLESARPSHTSQYLCASTSVRADTQYFGPGTRLTVL.

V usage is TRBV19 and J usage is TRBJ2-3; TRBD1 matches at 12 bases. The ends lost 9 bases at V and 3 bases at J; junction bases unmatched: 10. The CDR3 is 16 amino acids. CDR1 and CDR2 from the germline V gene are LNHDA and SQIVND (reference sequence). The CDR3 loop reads CASSSQGQGATDTQYF. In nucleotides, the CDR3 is TGTGCCAGCTCGTCCCAGGGACAGGGGGCGACAGATACGCAGTATTTT. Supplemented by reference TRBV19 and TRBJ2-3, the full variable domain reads DGGITQSPKYLFRKEGQNVTLSCEQNLNHDAMYWYRQDPGQGLRLIYYSQIVNDFQKGDIAEGYSVSREKKESFPLTVTSAQKNPTAFYLCASSSQGQGATDTQYFGPGTRLTVL.

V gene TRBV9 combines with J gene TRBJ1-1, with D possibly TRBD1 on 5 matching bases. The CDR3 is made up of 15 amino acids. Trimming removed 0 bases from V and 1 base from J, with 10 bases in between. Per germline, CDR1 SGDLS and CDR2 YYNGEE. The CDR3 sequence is CASSVVWGGNTEAFF. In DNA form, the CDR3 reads TGTGCCAGCAGCGTAGTCTGGGGCGGGAACACTGAAGCTTTCTTT.

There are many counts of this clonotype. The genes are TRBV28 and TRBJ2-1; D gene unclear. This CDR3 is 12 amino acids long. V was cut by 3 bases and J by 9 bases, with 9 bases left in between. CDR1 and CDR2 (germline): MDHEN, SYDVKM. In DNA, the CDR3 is TGTGCCAGCAGTTTTAGGGTTGGTGAGCAGTTCTTC. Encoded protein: CASSFRVGEQFF.

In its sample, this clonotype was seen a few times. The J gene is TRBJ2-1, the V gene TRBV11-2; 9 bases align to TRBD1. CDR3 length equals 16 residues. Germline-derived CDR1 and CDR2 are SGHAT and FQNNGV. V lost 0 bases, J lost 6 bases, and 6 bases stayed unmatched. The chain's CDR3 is CASSLEGQGSTNEQFF. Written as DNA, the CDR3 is TGTGCCAGCAGCTTAGAAGGACAGGGGTCAACCAATGAGCAGTTCTTC.

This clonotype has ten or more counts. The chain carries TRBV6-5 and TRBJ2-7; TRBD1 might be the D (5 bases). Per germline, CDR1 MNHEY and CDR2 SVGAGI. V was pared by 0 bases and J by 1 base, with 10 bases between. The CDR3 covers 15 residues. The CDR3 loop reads CASSYSSPGSYEQYF. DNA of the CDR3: TGTGCCAGCAGTTACTCGAGTCCAGGGTCCTACGAGCAGTACTTC.

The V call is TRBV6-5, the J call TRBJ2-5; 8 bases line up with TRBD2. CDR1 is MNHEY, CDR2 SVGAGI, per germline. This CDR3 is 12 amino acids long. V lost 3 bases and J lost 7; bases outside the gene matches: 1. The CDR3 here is CASSYAGGTQYF. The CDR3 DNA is TGTGCCAGCAGTTATGCGGGGGGGACCCAGTACTTC.

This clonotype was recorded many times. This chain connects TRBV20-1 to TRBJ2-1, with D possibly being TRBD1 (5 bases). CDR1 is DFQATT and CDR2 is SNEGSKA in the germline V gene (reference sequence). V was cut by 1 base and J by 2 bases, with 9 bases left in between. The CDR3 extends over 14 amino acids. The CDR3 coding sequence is TGCAGTGCTAGAGGGGGCTATACCTACAATGAGCAGTTCTTC. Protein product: CSARGGYTYNEQFF.

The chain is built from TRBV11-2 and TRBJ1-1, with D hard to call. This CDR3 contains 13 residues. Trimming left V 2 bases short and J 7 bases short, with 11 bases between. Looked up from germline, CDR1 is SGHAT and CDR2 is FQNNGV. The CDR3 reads CASSLIRGVEAFF. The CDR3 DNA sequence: TGTGCCAGCAGCTTAATCCGCGGTGTTGAAGCTTTCTTT.

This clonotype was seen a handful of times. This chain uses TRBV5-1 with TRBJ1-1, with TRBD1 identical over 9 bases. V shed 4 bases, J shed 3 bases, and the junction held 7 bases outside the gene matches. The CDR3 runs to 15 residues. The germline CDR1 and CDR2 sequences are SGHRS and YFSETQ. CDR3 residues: CASSREGQGDTEAFF. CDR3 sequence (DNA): TGCGCCAGCAGCCGCGAGGGACAGGGCGACACTGAAGCTTTCTTT. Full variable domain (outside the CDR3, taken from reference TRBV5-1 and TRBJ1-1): KAGVTQTPRYLIKTRGQQVTLSCSPISGHRSVSWYQQTPGQGLQFLFEYFSETQRNKGNFPGRFSGRQFSNSRSEMNVSTLELGDSALYLCASSREGQGDTEAFFGQGTRLTVV.

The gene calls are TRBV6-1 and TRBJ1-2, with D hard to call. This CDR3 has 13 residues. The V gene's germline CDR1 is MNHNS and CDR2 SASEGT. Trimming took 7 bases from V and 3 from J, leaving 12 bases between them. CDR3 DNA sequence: TGTGCCAGCAACCCAGGTGGGGACTATGGCTACACCTTC. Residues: CASNPGGDYGYTF.

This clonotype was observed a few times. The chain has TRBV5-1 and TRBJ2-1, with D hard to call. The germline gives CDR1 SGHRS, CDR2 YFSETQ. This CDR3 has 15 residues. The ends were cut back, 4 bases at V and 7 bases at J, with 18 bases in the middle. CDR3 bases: TGCGCCAGCAGCCTAAACCCCACCAGTCCAAATGAGCAGTTCTTC. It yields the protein CASSLNPTSPNEQFF.

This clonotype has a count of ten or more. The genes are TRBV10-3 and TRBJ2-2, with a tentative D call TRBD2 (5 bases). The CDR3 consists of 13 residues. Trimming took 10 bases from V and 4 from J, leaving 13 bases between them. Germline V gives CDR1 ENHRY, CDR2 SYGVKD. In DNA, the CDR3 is TGTGCCAACGGTCCCGAGGGCACCGGGGAGCTGTTTTTT. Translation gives CANGPEGTGELFF.

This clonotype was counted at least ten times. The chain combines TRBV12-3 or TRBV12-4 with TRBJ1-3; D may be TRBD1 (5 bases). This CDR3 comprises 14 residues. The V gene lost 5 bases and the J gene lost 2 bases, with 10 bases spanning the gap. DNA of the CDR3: TGTGCCAGCAGTCTGGGGGAGGCTGGAAACACCATATATTTT. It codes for CASSLGEAGNTIYF.

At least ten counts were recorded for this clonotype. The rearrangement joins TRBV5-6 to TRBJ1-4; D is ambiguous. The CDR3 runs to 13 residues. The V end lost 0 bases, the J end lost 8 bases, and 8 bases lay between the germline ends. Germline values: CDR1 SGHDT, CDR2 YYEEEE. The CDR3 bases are TGTGCCAGCAGCTTGGTTGGCTCCGAAAAACTGTTTTTT. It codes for CASSLVGSEKLFF.

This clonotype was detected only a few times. The CDR3 loop is CASSDPGASYEQYV. CDR3 nucleotide sequence: TGCGCCAGCAGTGACCCAGGGGCTTCCTACGAGCAGTACGTC. The chain couples TRBV10-2 to TRBJ2-7, with TRBD1 as a possible D gene (6 bases). This CDR3 is 14 amino acids long. Germline CDR1 reads WSHSY; CDR2 reads SAAADI. Trimming removed 3 bases at V and 1 base at J, with 10 bases between.

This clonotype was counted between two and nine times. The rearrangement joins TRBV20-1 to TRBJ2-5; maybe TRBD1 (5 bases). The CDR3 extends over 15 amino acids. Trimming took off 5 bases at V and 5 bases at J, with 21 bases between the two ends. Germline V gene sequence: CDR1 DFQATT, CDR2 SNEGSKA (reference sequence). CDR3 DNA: TGCAGTGCTCCTAGGGGCCAAGGATTTTTCGAGACCCAGTACTTC. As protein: CSAPRGQGFFETQYF.

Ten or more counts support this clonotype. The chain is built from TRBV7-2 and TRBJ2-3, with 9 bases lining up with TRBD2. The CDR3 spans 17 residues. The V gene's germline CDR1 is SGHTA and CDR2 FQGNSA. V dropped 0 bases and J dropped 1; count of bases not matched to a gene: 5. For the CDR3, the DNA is TGTGCCAGCAGCTTAGCGCGGGAGCGGGGGGGCACAGATACGCAGTATTTT. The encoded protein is CASSLARERGGTDTQYF.

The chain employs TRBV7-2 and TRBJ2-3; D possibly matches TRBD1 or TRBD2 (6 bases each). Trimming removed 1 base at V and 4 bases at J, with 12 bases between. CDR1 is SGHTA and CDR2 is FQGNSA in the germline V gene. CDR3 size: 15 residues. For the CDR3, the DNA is TGTGCCAGCAGCTTAGGGCCAGGGGAGGCAGATACGCAGTATTTT. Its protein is CASSLGPGEADTQYF.

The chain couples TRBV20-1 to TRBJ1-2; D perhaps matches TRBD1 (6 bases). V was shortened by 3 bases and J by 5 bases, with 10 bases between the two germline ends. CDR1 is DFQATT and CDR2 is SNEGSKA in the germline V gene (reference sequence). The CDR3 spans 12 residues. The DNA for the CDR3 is TGCAGTGCTAGTGGGCAGGGGTATGGCTACACCTTC. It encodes CSASGQGYGYTF.

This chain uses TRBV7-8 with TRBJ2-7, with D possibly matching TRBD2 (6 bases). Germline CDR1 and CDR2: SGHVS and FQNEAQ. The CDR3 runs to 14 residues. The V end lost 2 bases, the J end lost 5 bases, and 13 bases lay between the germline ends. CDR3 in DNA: TGTGCCAGCAGCTTACGGCGGGGCCACCACGAGCAGTACTTC. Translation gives CASSLRRGHHEQYF. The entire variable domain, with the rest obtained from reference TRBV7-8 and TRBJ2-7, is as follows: GAGVSQSPRYKVAKRGQDVALRCDPISGHVSLFWYQQALGQGPEFLTYFQNEAQLDKSGLPSDRFFAERPEGSVSTLKIQRTQQEDSAVYLCASSLRRGHHEQYFGPGTRLTVT.

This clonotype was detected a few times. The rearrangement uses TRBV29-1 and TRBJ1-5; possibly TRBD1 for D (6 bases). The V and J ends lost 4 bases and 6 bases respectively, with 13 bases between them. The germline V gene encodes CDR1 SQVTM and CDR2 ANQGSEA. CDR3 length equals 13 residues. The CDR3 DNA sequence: TGCAGCGTTGTGGGGGCGCAAGGTCAGCCCCAGCATTTT. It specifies CSVVGAQGQPQHF.